This is a list of T cell receptor beta chains from one sample in a study of T-cell reconstitution after alpha-beta-depleted transplantation in children. MiXCR, run by TCRdb on the PCR reads, gives a single entry per CDR3 protein. The table shows 70,000 to 95,000 distinct CDR3 sequences, with 15% to 20% occurring only once. The starting material was PBMCs, mostly from graft donor cells, obtained 360 days after TCRalphabeta/CD19-depleted stem cell transplant. The receptors shown here come from a male patient aged 2-15 years who had a stem cell transplant for acute lymphoblastic leukemia, so the T cells may come from the graft donor. Both conserved end residues are part of each CDR3. A D gene is named only where the DNA matches it firmly. Some rows mark clone size as missing; the rest say once, few, many or name a class of expanded clone.

D gene: -; J gene: TRBJ2-2; V gene: TRBV2; clone size: many; CDR3 protein: CASSELMQGGELFF; CDR3 DNA: TGTGCCAGCAGTGAACTTATGCAAGGGGGGGAGCTGTTTTTT
D gene: TRBD2; J gene: TRBJ2-6; V gene: TRBV12-3/TRBV12-4; clone size: -; CDR3 protein: CASRGTSGKSGANVLTF; CDR3 DNA: TGTGCCAGCAGGGGGACTAGCGGGAAATCTGGGGCCAACGTCCTGACTTTC
D gene: -; J gene: TRBJ1-4; V gene: TRBV25-1; clone size: many; CDR3 protein: CASSDPRGAEKLFF; CDR3 DNA: TGTGCCAGCAGTGATCCCCGGGGGGCTGAAAAACTGTTTTTT
D gene: -; J gene: TRBJ2-3; V gene: TRBV5-1; clone size: few; CDR3 protein: CASNNRENTQYF; CDR3 DNA: TGCGCCAGCAACAACAGGGAGAATACGCAGTATTTT
D gene: -; J gene: TRBJ1-6; V gene: TRBV12-5; clone size: few; CDR3 protein: CASGSLGLQAALYSPLHF; CDR3 DNA: TGTGCTAGTGGTTCCCTAGGTTTGCAGGCCGCCCTTTATTCACCCCTCCACTTT
D gene: -; J gene: TRBJ2-7; V gene: TRBV11-3; clone size: -; CDR3 protein: CASSDETRGQYF; CDR3 DNA: TGTGCCAGCAGCGACGAAACAAGGGGGCAGTACTTC
D gene: -; J gene: TRBJ1-5; V gene: TRBV24-1; clone size: few; CDR3 protein: CATSDARGGRQPQHF; CDR3 DNA: TGTGCCACCAGTGACGCCCGAGGGGGGAGGCAGCCCCAGCATTTT
D gene: TRBD2; J gene: TRBJ2-1; V gene: TRBV6-1; clone size: few; CDR3 protein: CASTPGTSGNNEQFF; CDR3 DNA: TGTGCCAGCACCCCAGGGACTAGCGGAAACAATGAGCAGTTCTTC
D gene: TRBD2; J gene: TRBJ2-3; V gene: TRBV12-3/TRBV12-4; clone size: -; CDR3 protein: CASRLRTSGSTDTQYF; CDR3 DNA: TGTGCCAGCAGACTCCGGACTAGCGGCAGCACAGATACGCAGTATTTT
D gene: -; J gene: TRBJ2-1; V gene: TRBV3-1; clone size: few; CDR3 protein: CASSRKGHYYNEQFF; CDR3 DNA: TGTGCCAGCAGCAGGAAGGGACACTACTACAATGAGCAGTTCTTC
D gene: TRBD2; J gene: TRBJ2-1; V gene: TRBV5-1; clone size: -; CDR3 protein: CASSLGVTSGLEQFF; CDR3 DNA: TGCGCCAGCAGCTTGGGTGTAACTAGCGGGTTGGAGCAGTTCTTC
D gene: -; J gene: TRBJ2-5; V gene: TRBV12-3/TRBV12-4; clone size: few; CDR3 protein: CASSLSAETQYF; CDR3 DNA: TGTGCCAGCAGTTTATCGGCGGAGACCCAGTACTTC
D gene: -; J gene: TRBJ2-1; V gene: TRBV5-1; clone size: few; CDR3 protein: CASSLMDGALEQFF; CDR3 DNA: TGCGCCAGCAGCTTGATGGACGGGGCGCTCGAGCAGTTCTTC
D gene: TRBD2; J gene: TRBJ2-1; V gene: TRBV7-9; clone size: -; CDR3 protein: CASGDLLAGGPHEQFF; CDR3 DNA: TGTGCCAGCGGCGATCTACTAGCGGGAGGGCCCCATGAGCAGTTCTTC
D gene: -; J gene: TRBJ1-2; V gene: TRBV4-2; clone size: -; CDR3 protein: CASSQPQNGYTF; CDR3 DNA: TGTGCCAGCAGCCAACCACAAAATGGCTACACCTTC
D gene: -; J gene: TRBJ2-7; V gene: TRBV7-8; clone size: -; CDR3 protein: CASSFHWQQYF; CDR3 DNA: TGTGCCAGCAGCTTCCATTGGCAGCAGTACTTC
D gene: TRBD2; J gene: TRBJ2-5; V gene: TRBV5-5; clone size: many; CDR3 protein: CASSWSGSREETQYF; CDR3 DNA: TGTGCCAGCAGTTGGAGCGGGAGTCGGGAAGAGACCCAGTACTTC
D gene: -; J gene: TRBJ2-3; V gene: TRBV7-9; clone size: many; CDR3 protein: CASPPGSHADTQYF; CDR3 DNA: TGTGCCAGCCCGCCGGGATCCCACGCAGATACGCAGTATTTT
D gene: -; J gene: TRBJ2-1; V gene: TRBV10-3; clone size: few; CDR3 protein: CAISGWAPSNEQFF; CDR3 DNA: TGTGCCATCAGTGGTTGGGCGCCTTCGAATGAGCAGTTCTTC
D gene: -; J gene: TRBJ2-3; V gene: TRBV11-3; clone size: many; CDR3 protein: CASSLIVTDTQYF; CDR3 DNA: TGTGCCAGCAGCTTAATAGTCACAGATACGCAGTATTTT
D gene: -; J gene: TRBJ2-1; V gene: TRBV5-4; clone size: many; CDR3 protein: CASSLDDNEQFF; CDR3 DNA: TGTGCCAGCAGCCTGGACGACAATGAGCAGTTCTTC
D gene: -; J gene: TRBJ2-1; V gene: TRBV20-1; clone size: -; CDR3 protein: CSARDRFYNEQFF; CDR3 DNA: TGCAGTGCTAGAGACCGATTCTACAATGAGCAGTTCTTC
D gene: TRBD1; J gene: TRBJ2-1; V gene: TRBV10-3; clone size: -; CDR3 protein: CAIRGQGGNEQFF; CDR3 DNA: TGTGCCATCAGGGGACAGGGCGGCAATGAGCAGTTCTTC
D gene: -; J gene: TRBJ2-5; V gene: TRBV4-2; clone size: few; CDR3 protein: CASSRGRFWETQYF; CDR3 DNA: TGTGCCAGCAGCCGAGGCAGGTTTTGGGAGACCCAGTACTTC
D gene: -; J gene: TRBJ2-3; V gene: TRBV5-5; clone size: -; CDR3 protein: CASTRTPSTDTQYF; CDR3 DNA: TGTGCCTCAACCAGGACCCCTAGCACAGATACGCAGTATTTT
D gene: -; J gene: TRBJ2-1; V gene: TRBV6-4; clone size: -; CDR3 protein: CASSNGLSSYNEQFF; CDR3 DNA: TGTGCCAGCAGTAACGGGCTGAGCTCCTACAATGAGCAGTTCTTC
D gene: TRBD1; J gene: TRBJ2-1; V gene: TRBV12-3/TRBV12-4; clone size: -; CDR3 protein: CASSRRQGAFF; CDR3 DNA: TGTGCCAGCAGTCGCCGACAGGGAGCGTTCTTC
D gene: -; J gene: TRBJ2-6; V gene: TRBV5-1; clone size: -; CDR3 protein: CASSVPGQASPGANVLTF; CDR3 DNA: TGCGCCAGCAGCGTACCGGGACAAGCGTCCCCTGGGGCCAACGTCCTGACTTTC
D gene: TRBD2; J gene: TRBJ2-1; V gene: TRBV10-3; clone size: -; CDR3 protein: CAIREPSGSSYNEQFF; CDR3 DNA: TGTGCCATCAGAGAACCTAGCGGGAGCTCCTACAATGAGCAGTTCTTC
D gene: TRBD1; J gene: TRBJ1-2; V gene: TRBV6-1; clone size: few; CDR3 protein: CASSEARGTGYGYTF; CDR3 DNA: TGTGCCAGCAGTGAAGCGAGGGGGACAGGCTATGGCTACACCTTC
D gene: -; J gene: TRBJ1-2; V gene: TRBV5-1; clone size: many; CDR3 protein: CASSLDRPTNYGYTF; CDR3 DNA: TGCGCCAGCAGCTTGGACCGACCGACTAACTATGGCTACACCTTC
D gene: -; J gene: TRBJ2-3; V gene: TRBV5-1; clone size: many; CDR3 protein: CASSLGGGPSTDTQYF; CDR3 DNA: TGCGCCAGCAGCTTGGGAGGCGGGCCTAGCACAGATACGCAGTATTTT
D gene: -; J gene: TRBJ2-7; V gene: TRBV5-1; clone size: few; CDR3 protein: CASSSAGYSYEQYF; CDR3 DNA: TGCGCCAGCAGCTCGGCAGGCTACTCCTACGAGCAGTACTTC
D gene: TRBD2; J gene: TRBJ2-3; V gene: TRBV7-6; clone size: -; CDR3 protein: CASSLAYPTSGSTSDTQYF; CDR3 DNA: TGTGCCAGCAGCTTAGCGTATCCGACTAGCGGGAGTACCTCAGATACGCAGTATTTT
D gene: TRBD2; J gene: TRBJ2-1; V gene: TRBV11-2; clone size: few; CDR3 protein: CASSVGTSGGQGQFF; CDR3 DNA: TGTGCCAGCAGCGTTGGGACTAGCGGGGGACAGGGGCAGTTCTTC
D gene: -; J gene: TRBJ2-1; V gene: TRBV4-2; clone size: -; CDR3 protein: CAISPGLLGGLGNEQFF; CDR3 DNA: TGTGCCATCAGCCCCGGACTCCTGGGAGGCTTGGGCAATGAGCAGTTCTTC
D gene: -; J gene: TRBJ2-3; V gene: TRBV7-9; clone size: -; CDR3 protein: CASSLAWGISDTQYF; CDR3 DNA: TGTGCCAGCAGCTTAGCCTGGGGGATTTCAGATACGCAGTATTTT
D gene: -; J gene: TRBJ2-7; V gene: TRBV3-1; clone size: many; CDR3 protein: CASSRDGYEQYF; CDR3 DNA: TGTGCCAGCAGCCGGGACGGATACGAGCAGTACTTC
D gene: TRBD1; J gene: TRBJ2-1; V gene: TRBV7-6; clone size: few; CDR3 protein: CASSSQQGAQTNEQFF; CDR3 DNA: TGTGCCAGCAGCTCACAACAGGGGGCGCAAACTAATGAGCAGTTCTTC
D gene: -; J gene: TRBJ2-5; V gene: TRBV25-1; clone size: many; CDR3 protein: CASGSGYTGRETQYF; CDR3 DNA: TGTGCCAGCGGCTCGGGATATACAGGGCGAGAGACCCAGTACTTC
D gene: TRBD2; J gene: TRBJ2-7; V gene: TRBV7-9; clone size: -; CDR3 protein: CASSFPGTNYEQYF; CDR3 DNA: TGTGCCAGCAGCTTCCCCGGGACTAACTACGAGCAGTACTTC
D gene: -; J gene: TRBJ1-1; V gene: TRBV4-1; clone size: medium-sized; CDR3 protein: CASRVGRRTEAFF; CDR3 DNA: TGCGCCAGCAGGGTGGGGAGAAGGACTGAAGCTTTCTTT
D gene: TRBD2; J gene: TRBJ2-1; V gene: TRBV4-2; clone size: -; CDR3 protein: CASSQLNRTSGRHEQFF; CDR3 DNA: TGTGCCAGCAGCCAATTAAACCGGACTAGCGGGAGGCATGAGCAGTTCTTC
D gene: -; J gene: TRBJ2-2; V gene: TRBV7-8; clone size: -; CDR3 protein: CASSLSRWPGELFF; CDR3 DNA: TGTGCCAGCAGCTTAAGCAGATGGCCCGGGGAGCTGTTTTTT
D gene: -; J gene: TRBJ2-3; V gene: TRBV5-1; clone size: -; CDR3 protein: CASSLSASVAPDTQYF; CDR3 DNA: TGCGCCAGCAGCTTGTCTGCTAGCGTGGCCCCAGATACGCAGTATTTT
D gene: TRBD2; J gene: TRBJ2-1; V gene: TRBV4-1; clone size: few; CDR3 protein: CASSQLRRELNNEQFF; CDR3 DNA: TGCGCCAGCAGCCAACTAAGGCGGGAGTTAAACAATGAGCAGTTCTTC
D gene: -; J gene: TRBJ1-1; V gene: TRBV12-3/TRBV12-4; clone size: -; CDR3 protein: CASTRVNTEAFF; CDR3 DNA: TGTGCCAGCACCCGAGTGAACACTGAAGCTTTCTTT
D gene: -; J gene: TRBJ2-2; V gene: TRBV11-2; clone size: -; CDR3 protein: CASSRKGSNTGELFF; CDR3 DNA: TGTGCCAGCAGCCGAAAAGGGTCGAACACCGGGGAGCTGTTTTTT
D gene: TRBD1; J gene: TRBJ2-2; V gene: TRBV11-3; clone size: few; CDR3 protein: CASRPGTGNTGELFF; CDR3 DNA: TGTGCCAGCAGACCTGGGACAGGGAACACCGGGGAGCTGTTTTTT
D gene: TRBD2; J gene: TRBJ2-1; V gene: TRBV20-1; clone size: few; CDR3 protein: CSARLAGGPYEQFF; CDR3 DNA: TGCAGTGCTAGGCTAGCGGGAGGGCCGTATGAGCAGTTCTTC
D gene: -; J gene: TRBJ2-7; V gene: TRBV15; clone size: -; CDR3 protein: CATSRDVLYEQYF; CDR3 DNA: TGTGCCACCAGCAGAGATGTCCTTTACGAGCAGTACTTC
D gene: TRBD1; J gene: TRBJ2-1; V gene: TRBV30; clone size: -; CDR3 protein: CAWSSTGGGYNEQFF; CDR3 DNA: TGTGCCTGGTCCTCTACAGGGGGCGGCTACAATGAGCAGTTCTTC